These 17 T cell receptor beta chains were sequenced from one sample in a study of blood T cell repertoires in COVID-19. The table came from immunoSEQ multiplex PCR; TCRdb's copy has only in-frame clones and leaves some out. The profile shows roughly 170,000 clones, roughly 79% of them singletons. Sequenced: peripheral blood. Every receptor here comes from a woman aged 70-85 years with acute or convalescent COVID-19.

Of note for this clone: One end of the junction fails to match germline, which may point to a read error. The V gene is TRBV19, the J gene TRBJ2-3, with 7 bases aligning to TRBD2. This CDR3 is 15 amino acids long. CDR1 is LNHDA, CDR2 SQIVND, per germline (reference sequence). The DNA of the CDR3 is TGTGCCAGTAGTATGGGGAGGGCGCAATCAGATCCGCAGTATTTT. It specifies CASSMGRAQSDPQYF. Variable domain in full (rest from reference TRBV19 and TRBJ2-3): DGGITQSPKYLFRKEGQNVTLSCEQNLNHDAMYWYRQDPGQGLRLIYYSQIVNDFQKGDIAEGYSVSREKKESFPLTVTSAQKNPTAFYLCASSMGRAQSDPQYFGPGTRLTVL.

The V call is TRBV7-3, the J call TRBJ2-6, with D perhaps matching TRBD2 (6 bases). Per germline, CDR1 SGHTA and CDR2 FQGTGA. Trimming took 5 bases from V and 11 from J, leaving 13 bases between them. The CDR3 consists of 13 residues. The CDR3 region has the DNA TGTGCCAGCAGCCGGGACTCTTCTCACGTCCTGACTTTC. Translated, it gives CASSRDSSHVLTF.

The chain is built from TRBV9 and TRBJ1-2; 9 bases match TRBD1. Germline V gives CDR1 SGDLS, CDR2 YYNGEE. J lost 7 bases, V lost 3 bases, and 4 bases had no gene match. CDR3 size: 13 residues. The CDR3 DNA reads TGTGCCAGCAGCGAACGGGACAGGGCTGGCTACACCTTC. Its translation: CASSERDRAGYTF.

This clone was picked up a small number of times. This chain joins TRBV11-3 and TRBJ2-1; perhaps TRBD2 as D (5 bases). Germline V gene data show CDR1 as SGHNT and CDR2 as YENEEA. CDR3 length: 14 residues. V was trimmed by 1 base and J by 10 bases, leaving 14 bases between them. Here the CDR3 reads CASSLGRASTEQFF. The CDR3 DNA follows: TGTGCCAGCAGCTTAGGAAGGGCTAGCACGGAGCAGTTCTTC.

The chain couples TRBV19 to TRBJ2-5; the D is unclear. V gave up 6 bases and J gave up 4 bases, with 12 bases separating them. This CDR3 spans 13 amino acids. Germline CDR1 LNHDA, CDR2 SQIVND (reference sequence). The CDR3 loop reads CASSWSLVETQYF. CDR3 DNA: TGTGCCAGTAGCTGGAGTTTGGTAGAGACCCAGTACTTC.

In this sample, this clone turned up once. The V gene is TRBV19, the J gene TRBJ2-5; 12 bases fit TRBD2. The CDR3 covers 15 residues. Unmatched junction bases numbered 3, after V lost 5 bases and J lost 2 bases. Germline CDR1 reads LNHDA; CDR2 reads SQIVND (reference sequence). The CDR3 sequence is CASSQGLAGQETQYF. The CDR3 DNA reads as TGTGCCAGTAGTCAAGGACTAGCGGGACAAGAGACCCAGTACTTC. The full variable domain, rest sourced from reference TRBV19 and TRBJ2-5, is DGGITQSPKYLFRKEGQNVTLSCEQNLNHDAMYWYRQDPGQGLRLIYYSQIVNDFQKGDIAEGYSVSREKKESFPLTVTSAQKNPTAFYLCASSQGLAGQETQYFGPGTRLLVL.

The rearrangement joins TRBV5-5 to TRBJ2-3; possibly TRBD2 for D (5 bases). The germline gives CDR1 SGHKS, CDR2 YYEKEE (reference sequence). The CDR3 consists of 17 residues. Trimming took 0 bases from V and 0 from J, leaving 14 bases between them. CDR3 protein: CASSLGLGSGSTDTQYF. The CDR3 nucleotides are TGTGCCAGCAGCTTGGGCTTGGGGAGTGGTAGCACAGATACGCAGTATTTT.

V usage is TRBV27 and J usage is TRBJ2-2; a weak D match, TRBD2 (5 bases). Germline CDR1 MNHEY, CDR2 SMNVEV (reference sequence). The CDR3 has 15 amino acids. The V gene lost 2 bases and the J gene lost 6 bases, with 13 bases spanning the gap. CDR3 sequence (DNA): TGTGCCAGCAGTTTAGGAACCGGGATCCCCGGGGAGCTGTTTTTT. Residues: CASSLGTGIPGELFF.

The gene calls are TRBV19 and TRBJ1-5; 7 bases align to TRBD1. The CDR3 has 14 residues. In germline, CDR1 is LNHDA, CDR2 SQIVND (reference sequence). The V and J ends lost 3 bases and 5 bases, in that order; junction bases with no gene match: 4. CDR3 bases: TGTGCCAGTAGTATCCGGACAGGTCATCAGCCCCAGCATTTT. It codes for CASSIRTGHQPQHF.

This chain connects TRBV4-2 to TRBJ2-3; no reliable D call. The V and J ends lost 4 bases and 4 bases respectively, with 18 bases between them. Germline V CDR1 and CDR2: LGHNA, YNFKEQ. The CDR3 sequence is 16 residues long. DNA of the CDR3: TGTGCCAGCAGCCCCGGATCAGGTCCCCCCGCAGATACGCAGTATTTT. As protein: CASSPGSGPPADTQYF.

J is TRBJ1-2 and V is TRBV5-4; D is perhaps TRBD1 (6 bases). The germline V and J ends were trimmed by 3 bases and 8 bases, with 14 bases remaining between them. The CDR3 is made up of 13 amino acids. Germline CDR1 is SGHNT and CDR2 is YYREEE (reference sequence). DNA for the CDR3: TGTGCCAGCAGCTCGAACAGGGCTGGGGGCTACACCTTC. Amino acid sequence: CASSSNRAGGYTF.

This chain uses TRBV7-9 with TRBJ2-3; no reliable D call. From germline, CDR1 is SEHNR and CDR2 FQNEAQ (reference sequence). There are 16 residues in the CDR3. The V end lost 2 bases, the J end lost 0 bases, and 12 bases lay between the germline ends. DNA of the CDR3: TGTGCCAGCAGCTTACCCCGTGACACTAGCACAGATACGCAGTATTTT. Translated, it gives CASSLPRDTSTDTQYF.

This clone was found once. This rearrangement joins TRBV7-2 to TRBJ2-7; TRBD2 matches 11 bases. CDR3 length: 17 amino acids. The trim removed 0 bases at V and 3 bases at J, leaving 7 bases unmatched. Germline values: CDR1 SGHTA, CDR2 FQGNSA. Written as DNA, the CDR3 is TGTGCCAGCAGCTTAGCTCCTCCCGGGACTAGCGGCTACGAGCAGTACTTC. Translated, it gives CASSLAPPGTSGYEQYF.

There are a few counts of this clone. The chain recombines TRBV7-2 with TRBJ2-1, with 14 positions matching TRBD2. V shed 5 bases and J 9 bases; nucleotides not matched to a gene: 6. Germline assignment: CDR1 SGHTA and CDR2 FQGNSA. CDR3 size: 15 residues. CDR3 DNA sequence: TGTGCCAGCAGCGGCCGACTAGCGGGAGGGCCTGAGCAGTTCTTC. This sequence encodes CASSGRLAGGPEQFF.

This clone occurred once. CDR3 DNA sequence: TGTGCCAGCAGTTTTGTTTCGACTAGCGAAGGGCCAGATACGCAGTATTTT. This codes for CASSFVSTSEGPDTQYF. The V and J genes are TRBV28 and TRBJ2-3, with 8 bases matching TRBD2. This CDR3 spans 17 amino acids. Germline-derived CDR1 and CDR2 are MDHEN and SYDVKM. V shed 3 bases and J 4 bases; nucleotides not matched to a gene: 12. Full variable domain (rest looked up from reference TRBV28 and TRBJ2-3): DVKVTQSSRYLVKRTGEKVFLECVQDMDHENMFWYRQDPGLGLRLIYFSYDVKMKEKGDIPEGYSVSREKKERFSLILESASTNQTSMYLCASSFVSTSEGPDTQYFGPGTRLTVL.

A note on this clone: The same CDR3 also results from other DNA sequences found in this sample. The chain couples TRBV20-1 to TRBJ2-5; D call uncertain. This CDR3 spans 11 amino acids. The germline gives CDR1 DFQATT, CDR2 SNEGSKA (reference sequence). V lost 3 bases and J 5 bases, leaving 7 bases between the germline ends. CDR3 region: CSASSGETQYF. As DNA, the CDR3 is TGCAGTGCTAGTTCCGGGGAGACCCAGTACTTC.

This clone was counted once. The J gene is TRBJ2-3, the V gene TRBV7-9, with D perhaps matching TRBD2 (5 bases). V was cut by 6 bases and J by 7 bases, with 26 bases left in between. From germline, CDR1 is SEHNR and CDR2 FQNEAQ (reference sequence). There are 17 residues in the CDR3. The CDR3 DNA follows: TGTGCCAGCAGTTTATTCCCCCGAACGGACTTCGAGCATACGCAGTATTTT. Translated, it gives CASSLFPRTDFEHTQYF.